This TCR beta chain appears in the sequencing data of a study of Ad26.COV2.S vaccination and SARS-CoV-2 variants. V was clipped by 4 bases and J by 8 bases, with 15 bases between them. Germline loops: CDR1 SGHRS, CDR2 YFSETQ. This CDR3 is 14 amino acids long. Sequenced by immunoSEQ multiplex PCR; TCRdb stores in-frame clones only, minus some. The sample has over 85,000 clones, around 80% seen once. Study-wide results and caveats: Those who received the vaccine showed greater spike-specific TCR breadth than those given placebo.

Note on this clone: Antigen specificity is unknown.

The receptor was derived from a human donor who had recovered from COVID-19. This material consisted of peripheral blood, taken after recovery from COVID-19. The chain carries TRBV5-1 and TRBJ1-4; a possible D gene is TRBD1 (5 bases). The CDR3 DNA sequence: TGCGCCAGCAGCCGGTCAAACGAGGGGGAAAAACTGTTTTTT. It codes for CASSRSNEGEKLFF.